These T cell receptor beta chains were read from a single sample in a study of CD8+CD57+ T cells in acquired aplastic anemia. TCRdb itself ran the reads through MiXCR, one entry per CDR3 protein. The top ten hold approximately 9.7% of the sample, which has 200,000 or so distinct CDR3 sequences, around 45% seen once. The specimen sequenced was sorted CD4+, CD8+, or CD8+CD57+ T cells (not recorded which) from PBMCs. The receptors here all came from a human donor with aplastic anemia. The CDR3 runs from the conserved cysteine through the conserved F or W. The D gene is left open where the match is weak. Only some rows state a clone size, as once, few, many or a class for expanded clones.

V gene: TRBV7-9
J gene: TRBJ1-2
D gene: .
clone size: many
CDR3 DNA: TGTGCCAGCAGCCTACCATCACGGGGGGGGACCCTGAGCTACACCTTC
CDR3 protein: CASSLPSRGGTLSYTF

V gene: TRBV7-9
J gene: TRBJ2-7
D gene: TRBD1
clone size: .
CDR3 DNA: TGTGCCAGCAGCCAGGGACAGCAGGCCTACGAGCAGTACTTC
CDR3 protein: CASSQGQQAYEQYF

V gene: TRBV20-1
J gene: TRBJ2-2
D gene: TRBD1
clone size: many
CDR3 DNA: TGCAGTGCTATGACAGGGGGTACCGGGGAGCTGTTTTTT
CDR3 protein: CSAMTGGTGELFF

V gene: TRBV20-1
J gene: TRBJ1-5
D gene: .
clone size: few
CDR3 DNA: TGCAGTGCTAGAGATGGTGGGGGCAATCAGCCCCAGCATTTT
CDR3 protein: CSARDGGGNQPQHF

V gene: TRBV10-3
J gene: TRBJ1-5
D gene: .
clone size: .
CDR3 DNA: TGTGCCATCAGTGGGACGGATAATCAGCCCCAGCATTTT
CDR3 protein: CAISGTDNQPQHF

V gene: TRBV15
J gene: TRBJ1-3
D gene: .
clone size: .
CDR3 DNA: TGTGCCACCAGCAGACGACTAGTGAACACCATATATTTT
CDR3 protein: CATSRRLVNTIYF

V gene: TRBV11-3
J gene: TRBJ2-7
D gene: TRBD2
clone size: .
CDR3 DNA: TGTGCCAGCAGCTATACTAGCGGGAGGAGCGAGCAGTACTTC
CDR3 protein: CASSYTSGRSEQYF

V gene: TRBV19
J gene: TRBJ2-4
D gene: .
clone size: many
CDR3 DNA: TGTGCCAGTAGTAAGGCCAAGGGGGGGACAGAGGCAAACATTCAGTACTTC
CDR3 protein: CASSKAKGGTEANIQYF

V gene: TRBV5-1
J gene: TRBJ2-5
D gene: .
clone size: many
CDR3 DNA: TGCGCCAGCAGCTCCGGACGGGGAGAGACCCAGTACTTC
CDR3 protein: CASSSGRGETQYF

V gene: TRBV6-4
J gene: TRBJ2-1
D gene: .
clone size: .
CDR3 DNA: TGTGCCAGCAGTGTATGGACTGGCTACAATGAGCAGTTCTTC
CDR3 protein: CASSVWTGYNEQFF

V gene: TRBV5-4
J gene: TRBJ2-7
D gene: TRBD2
clone size: many
CDR3 DNA: TGTGCCAGCAGCAGCCAGGGCGGGAGCCCCTACGAGCAGTACTTC
CDR3 protein: CASSSQGGSPYEQYF

V gene: TRBV29-1
J gene: TRBJ2-3
D gene: .
clone size: .
CDR3 DNA: TGCAGCGTTGTCCAGGGAGGACGCGCAGATACGCAGTATTTT
CDR3 protein: CSVVQGGRADTQYF

V gene: TRBV12-3/TRBV12-4
J gene: TRBJ1-5
D gene: TRBD1
clone size: .
CDR3 DNA: TGTGCCAGCAGTTCGGACAGGGGTGAACAGCCCCAGCATTTT
CDR3 protein: CASSSDRGEQPQHF

V gene: TRBV5-1
J gene: TRBJ2-5
D gene: .
clone size: .
CDR3 DNA: TGCGCCAGCAGCTTGGCTTCGGGGATGGAGACCCAGTACTTT
CDR3 protein: CASSLASGMETQYF

V gene: TRBV10-3
J gene: TRBJ2-7
D gene: .
clone size: .
CDR3 DNA: TGTGCCATCAGGGACAGTAACTCCTACGAGCAGTACTTC
CDR3 protein: CAIRDSNSYEQYF

V gene: TRBV7-9
J gene: TRBJ2-7
D gene: .
clone size: .
CDR3 DNA: TGTGCCAGCAGCTTTTGGGGGGCTCGGGACGAGCAGTACTTC
CDR3 protein: CASSFWGARDEQYF

V gene: TRBV29-1
J gene: TRBJ2-3
D gene: .
clone size: .
CDR3 DNA: TGCAGCGTTGATAACGGAGATTTCACAGATACGCAGTATTTT
CDR3 protein: CSVDNGDFTDTQYF

V gene: TRBV11-1
J gene: TRBJ2-7
D gene: TRBD2
clone size: .
CDR3 DNA: TGTGCCAGCAGCTTAACCAGACTAGCGGGAACCTACGAGCAGTACTTC
CDR3 protein: CASSLTRLAGTYEQYF

V gene: TRBV2
J gene: TRBJ1-6
D gene: .
clone size: .
CDR3 DNA: TGTGCCAGCAGTGTAGTTGGGCCACCCCTCCACTTT
CDR3 protein: CASSVVGPPLHF

V gene: TRBV6-6
J gene: TRBJ2-5
D gene: .
clone size: many
CDR3 DNA: TGTGCCAGCAGTTACTCGTGGGGGGCTACCCAGTACTTC
CDR3 protein: CASSYSWGATQYF

V gene: TRBV6-1
J gene: TRBJ1-1
D gene: TRBD1
clone size: many
CDR3 DNA: TGTGCCAGCAGGATGACAGGGGCGAACACTGAAGCTTTCTTT
CDR3 protein: CASRMTGANTEAFF

V gene: TRBV7-9
J gene: TRBJ1-2
D gene: TRBD1
clone size: .
CDR3 DNA: TGTGCCAGCAGTGGGGACAGTGGCTACACCTTC
CDR3 protein: CASSGDSGYTF

V gene: TRBV5-1
J gene: TRBJ2-2
D gene: TRBD2
clone size: .
CDR3 DNA: TGCGCCAGCAGCCGGATCTCGCGACTAGCGGGAGTTACGTACACCGGGGAGCTGTTTTTT
CDR3 protein: CASSRISRLAGVTYTGELFF

V gene: TRBV10-3
J gene: TRBJ1-5
D gene: .
clone size: .
CDR3 DNA: TGTGCCATCAGTAAGGCAGGGGGCAATCAGCCCCAGCATTTT
CDR3 protein: CAISKAGGNQPQHF

V gene: TRBV15
J gene: TRBJ2-2
D gene: .
clone size: few
CDR3 DNA: TGTGCCACCAGCCCGCGGACGAACACCGGGGAGCTGTTTTTT
CDR3 protein: CATSPRTNTGELFF

V gene: TRBV29-1
J gene: TRBJ1-5
D gene: .
clone size: many
CDR3 DNA: TGCAGCGCAACCACAGGGACTCAGCCCCAGCATTTT
CDR3 protein: CSATTGTQPQHF

V gene: TRBV5-1
J gene: TRBJ2-1
D gene: .
clone size: .
CDR3 DNA: TGCGCCAGCAGCGCGGAGACGGGGGAGCAGTTCTTC
CDR3 protein: CASSAETGEQFF

V gene: TRBV10-3
J gene: TRBJ2-1
D gene: .
clone size: few
CDR3 DNA: TGTGCCGCCTTAGGGGGGTCAGTGAATGAGCAGTTCTTC
CDR3 protein: CAALGGSVNEQFF

V gene: TRBV11-3
J gene: TRBJ1-2
D gene: TRBD1
clone size: .
CDR3 DNA: TGTGCCAGCAGCTCGACCAGACAGGGGGATAATGGCTACACCTTC
CDR3 protein: CASSSTRQGDNGYTF

V gene: TRBV2
J gene: TRBJ2-1
D gene: .
clone size: .
CDR3 DNA: TGTGCCAGCAGTGACATGATACTTGAGCAGTTCTTC
CDR3 protein: CASSDMILEQFF

V gene: TRBV29-1
J gene: TRBJ2-3
D gene: .
clone size: .
CDR3 DNA: TGCAGCGTTGGAGCCAGGGCCACTAGCACAGATACGCAGTATTTT
CDR3 protein: CSVGARATSTDTQYF

V gene: TRBV10-3
J gene: TRBJ2-7
D gene: TRBD2
clone size: .
CDR3 DNA: TGTGCCATCAGTGAGTCGTGGTTAGCGGGGGGGGAGCCGGGCGAGCAGTACTTC
CDR3 protein: CAISESWLAGGEPGEQYF

V gene: TRBV5-1
J gene: TRBJ2-7
D gene: .
clone size: many
CDR3 DNA: TGCGCCAGCAGCTTGGACCGAACATTCTCCTACGAGCAGTACTTC
CDR3 protein: CASSLDRTFSYEQYF

V gene: TRBV2
J gene: TRBJ2-5
D gene: .
clone size: .
CDR3 DNA: TGTGCCAGCCTTGGGGACGCGCCTGTGGGGACCCAGTACTTC
CDR3 protein: CASLGDAPVGTQYF

V gene: TRBV7-3
J gene: TRBJ2-4
D gene: .
clone size: .
CDR3 DNA: TGTGCCAGCAGCTTAAACAGACAAAACATTCAGTACTTC
CDR3 protein: CASSLNRQNIQYF

V gene: TRBV2
J gene: TRBJ2-7
D gene: .
clone size: few
CDR3 DNA: TGTGCCAGCAGTGCTCTCATTGAGTACGAGCAGTACTTC
CDR3 protein: CASSALIEYEQYF

V gene: TRBV20-1
J gene: TRBJ1-1
D gene: TRBD1
clone size: many
CDR3 DNA: TGCAGTGCTATTAAGGCCCCGGGACAGGTGAACACTGAAGCTTTCTTT
CDR3 protein: CSAIKAPGQVNTEAFF

V gene: TRBV5-1
J gene: TRBJ2-7
D gene: TRBD1
clone size: many
CDR3 DNA: TGCGCCAGCAGTCAAATTGGACAGGGGATAAACGAGCAGTACTTC
CDR3 protein: CASSQIGQGINEQYF

V gene: TRBV25-1
J gene: TRBJ2-3
D gene: .
clone size: .
CDR3 DNA: TGTGCCAGCACGGGACGGGGCACAGATACGCAGTATTTT
CDR3 protein: CASTGRGTDTQYF

V gene: TRBV25-1
J gene: TRBJ1-2
D gene: .
clone size: few
CDR3 DNA: TGTGCCAGCAGTTTACCGGGACGGAACTATGGCTACACCTTC
CDR3 protein: CASSLPGRNYGYTF

V gene: TRBV5-4
J gene: TRBJ2-1
D gene: .
clone size: .
CDR3 DNA: TGTGCCAGCAGCCGGGGAGGTTCCTACAATGAGCAGTTCTTC
CDR3 protein: CASSRGGSYNEQFF

V gene: TRBV29-1
J gene: TRBJ2-7
D gene: .
clone size: once
CDR3 DNA: TGCAGCGTTCAGGGCCTAGGGGAGCAGTACTTC
CDR3 protein: CSVQGLGEQYF

V gene: TRBV5-6
J gene: TRBJ2-3
D gene: TRBD2
clone size: few
CDR3 DNA: TGTGCCAGCAGCCCGACTAGCGGCACAGAGACGCAGTATTTT
CDR3 protein: CASSPTSGTETQYF

V gene: TRBV24-1
J gene: TRBJ2-7
D gene: TRBD2
clone size: .
CDR3 DNA: TGTGCCACCAGTCCTAGCGGGAGTAGCTACGAGCAGTACTTC
CDR3 protein: CATSPSGSSYEQYF

V gene: TRBV5-1
J gene: TRBJ2-5
D gene: .
clone size: .
CDR3 DNA: TGCGCCAGCAGCTTGTCTCTCTCCGTTAACCAAGAGACCCAGTACTTC
CDR3 protein: CASSLSLSVNQETQYF

V gene: TRBV9
J gene: TRBJ2-7
D gene: TRBD2
clone size: few
CDR3 DNA: TGTGCCAGCACCGGGACTAGCGGGAGTGAGCAGTACTTC
CDR3 protein: CASTGTSGSEQYF

V gene: TRBV12-3/TRBV12-4
J gene: TRBJ1-4
D gene: .
clone size: .
CDR3 DNA: TGTGCCAGCAGACGGGGTGATGAAAAACTGTTTTTT
CDR3 protein: CASRRGDEKLFF

V gene: TRBV24-1
J gene: TRBJ2-1
D gene: TRBD1
clone size: few
CDR3 DNA: TGTGCCACCAGTGATCCGAGGGGGCCGGGCAATGAGCAGTTCTTC
CDR3 protein: CATSDPRGPGNEQFF

V gene: TRBV5-1
J gene: TRBJ1-1
D gene: .
clone size: .
CDR3 DNA: TGCGCCAGCAGCGCGGACACGAACACTGAAGCTTTCTTT
CDR3 protein: CASSADTNTEAFF

V gene: TRBV7-9
J gene: TRBJ1-1
D gene: .
clone size: .
CDR3 DNA: TGTGCCAGCAGCTCCCGAGTTGGCCCTGAAGCTTTCTTT
CDR3 protein: CASSSRVGPEAFF

V gene: TRBV10-3
J gene: TRBJ1-5
D gene: TRBD1
clone size: .
CDR3 DNA: TGTGCCATCAGTGCCGTCGACAGGGCTAGCAATCAGCCCCAGCATTTT
CDR3 protein: CAISAVDRASNQPQHF

V gene: TRBV20-1
J gene: TRBJ2-1
D gene: TRBD2
clone size: .
CDR3 DNA: TGCAGTGGCATGGGACTAGCGGGGAATGAGCAGTTCTTC
CDR3 protein: CSGMGLAGNEQFF

V gene: TRBV19
J gene: TRBJ1-1
D gene: .
clone size: many
CDR3 DNA: TGTGCCAGTAGTATGGACCCGAGGAGGGCTTTCTTT
CDR3 protein: CASSMDPRRAFF

V gene: TRBV11-1
J gene: TRBJ2-1
D gene: .
clone size: once
CDR3 DNA: TGTGCCAGCAGCCCCCTGGAGGGACCAACCTACAATGAGCAGTTCTTC
CDR3 protein: CASSPLEGPTYNEQFF

V gene: TRBV18
J gene: TRBJ2-7
D gene: .
clone size: .
CDR3 DNA: TGTGCCGGGGGGACTGGAACCTACGAGCAGTACTTC
CDR3 protein: CAGGTGTYEQYF

V gene: TRBV30
J gene: TRBJ2-1
D gene: .
clone size: few
CDR3 DNA: TGTGCCTGGAGTAGCGAAGACTACAATGAGCAGTTCTTC
CDR3 protein: CAWSSEDYNEQFF

V gene: TRBV20-1
J gene: TRBJ2-3
D gene: .
clone size: many
CDR3 DNA: TGCAGTGCACGACAGCCTGTCGGCGCAGATACGCAGTATTTT
CDR3 protein: CSARQPVGADTQYF

V gene: TRBV2
J gene: TRBJ1-5
D gene: .
clone size: .
CDR3 DNA: .
CDR3 protein: CASSSSTSGGQPQHF